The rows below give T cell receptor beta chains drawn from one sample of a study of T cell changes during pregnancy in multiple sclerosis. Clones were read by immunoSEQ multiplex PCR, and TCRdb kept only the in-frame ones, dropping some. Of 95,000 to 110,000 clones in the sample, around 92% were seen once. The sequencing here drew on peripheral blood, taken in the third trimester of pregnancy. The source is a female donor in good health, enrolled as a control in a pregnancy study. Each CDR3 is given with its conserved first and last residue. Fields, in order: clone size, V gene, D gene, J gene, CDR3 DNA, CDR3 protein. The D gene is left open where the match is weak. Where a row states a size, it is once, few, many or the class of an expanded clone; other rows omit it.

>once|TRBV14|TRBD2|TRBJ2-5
TGTGCCAGCAGCCAAGATAGGAAGCGGGGTAGAGAGACCCAGTACTTC
CASSQDRKRGRETQYF
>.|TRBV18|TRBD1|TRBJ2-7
TGTGCCAGCTCACCACCGGGATCAACAGGGGATATTGGGTACGAGCAGTACTTC
CASSPPGSTGDIGYEQYF
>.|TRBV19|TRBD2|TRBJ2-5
TGTGCCAGTAACCGGGGGGAAGGGGCCCAGTACTTC
CASNRGEGAQYF
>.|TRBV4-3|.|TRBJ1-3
TGCGCCAGCAGCCAAGGCCAGGGTGATGGAAACACCATATATTTT
CASSQGQGDGNTIYF
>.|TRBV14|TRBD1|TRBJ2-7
TGTGCCAGCAGCCATACAGGGGTCGAGCAGTACTTC
CASSHTGVEQYF
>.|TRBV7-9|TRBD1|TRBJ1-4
TGTGCCAGCAGCTTGACAGGGACTAATGAAAAACTGTTTTTT
CASSLTGTNEKLFF
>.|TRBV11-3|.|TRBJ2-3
TGTGCCAGCAGCTTAGAGACAGGCACAGATACGCAGTATTTT
CASSLETGTDTQYF
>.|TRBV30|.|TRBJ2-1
TGTGCCTGGGAACATGTAAGGACTTACCACAATGAGCAGTTCTTC
CAWEHVRTYHNEQFF
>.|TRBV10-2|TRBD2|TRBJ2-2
TGCGCCAGCATTGGTGGGGGGGACACCGGGGAGCTGTTTTTT
CASIGGGDTGELFF
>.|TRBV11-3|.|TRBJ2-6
TGTGCCAGCAGCGCGAGCCCAAGCTCTGGGGCCAACGTCCTGACTTTC
CASSASPSSGANVLTF
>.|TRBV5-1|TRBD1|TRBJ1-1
TGCGCCAGCATGATCGACAGGGGTCACACTGAAGCTTTCTTT
CASMIDRGHTEAFF
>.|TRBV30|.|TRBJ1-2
TGTGCCTGGAGTAAGCTAACCCGCGGCTACACCTTC
CAWSKLTRGYTF